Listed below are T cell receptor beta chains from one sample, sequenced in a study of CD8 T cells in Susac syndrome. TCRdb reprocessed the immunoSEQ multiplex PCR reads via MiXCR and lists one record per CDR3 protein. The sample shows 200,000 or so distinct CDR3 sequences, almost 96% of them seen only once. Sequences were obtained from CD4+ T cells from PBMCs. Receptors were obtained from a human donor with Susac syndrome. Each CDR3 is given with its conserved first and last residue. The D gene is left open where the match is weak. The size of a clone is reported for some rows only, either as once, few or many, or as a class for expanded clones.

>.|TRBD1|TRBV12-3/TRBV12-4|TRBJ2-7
CASLPSIGTGPTYEQYF
TGTGCCAGCCTCCCAAGTATCGGGACAGGGCCGACCTACGAGCAGTACTTC
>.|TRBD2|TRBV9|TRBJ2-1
CASSVDSGGAYNEQFF
TGTGCCAGCAGCGTAGATAGCGGGGGGGCCTACAATGAGCAGTTCTTC
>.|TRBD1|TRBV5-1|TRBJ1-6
CASSFGQGNNSPLHF
TGCGCCAGCAGCTTTGGACAGGGAAATAATTCACCCCTCCACTTT
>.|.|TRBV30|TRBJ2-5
CAWSRPTGVQETQYF
TGTGCCTGGAGTAGGCCGACGGGGGTTCAAGAGACCCAGTACTTC
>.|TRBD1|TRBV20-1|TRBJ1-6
CSARDRDRYHSALHF
TGCAGTGCTAGAGATCGGGACAGGTATCATTCGGCCCTCCACTTT
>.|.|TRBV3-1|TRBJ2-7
CASSQGGLGSHEQYF
TGTGCCAGCAGCCAAGGGGGTTTGGGGTCCCACGAGCAGTACTTC
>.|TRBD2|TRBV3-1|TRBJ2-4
CASSQDVAGGLDIQYF
TGTGCCAGCAGCCAAGATGTTGCGGGGGGGCTGGACATTCAGTACTTC
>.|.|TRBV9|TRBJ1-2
CASSKGGGYGYTF
TGTGCCAGCAGTAAGGGGGGGGGCTATGGCTACACCTTC
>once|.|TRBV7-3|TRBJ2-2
CASSLSPLRTGELFF
TGTGCCAGCAGCTTATCCCCCCTCAGAACCGGGGAGCTGTTTTTT
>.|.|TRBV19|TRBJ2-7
CASSIGGLTEQYF
TGTGCCAGTAGCATCGGGGGCCTTACCGAGCAGTACTTC
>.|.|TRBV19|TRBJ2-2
CASSIRRGNTGELFF
TGTGCCAGTAGTATAAGGCGGGGGAACACCGGGGAGCTGTTTTTT
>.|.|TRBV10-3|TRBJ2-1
CAIMSWTDNEQFF
TGTGCCATCATGTCCTGGACCGACAATGAGCAGTTCTTC
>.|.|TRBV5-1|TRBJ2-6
CASSYPRVGLLGANVLTF
TGCGCCAGCAGCTATCCGCGGGTTGGGCTGTTAGGGGCCAACGTCCTGACTTTC
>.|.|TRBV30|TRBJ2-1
CAWSGHRDSYNEQFF
TGTGCCTGGAGCGGACACAGGGACTCCTACAATGAGCAGTTCTTC
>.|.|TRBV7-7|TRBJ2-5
CASSLWSQETQYF
TGTGCTAGCAGCTTATGGAGTCAAGAGACCCAGTACTTC
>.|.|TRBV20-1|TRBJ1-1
CSASPPNTEAFF
TGCAGTGCTAGTCCACCCAACACTGAAGCTTTCTTT
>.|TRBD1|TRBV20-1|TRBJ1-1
CSAPRQGLQHTEAFF
TGCAGTGCTCCCCGACAGGGTTTGCAACACACTGAAGCTTTCTTT
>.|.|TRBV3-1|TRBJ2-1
CASSLPTGNNEQFF
TGTGCCAGCAGCCTCCCGACAGGTAATAATGAGCAGTTCTTC
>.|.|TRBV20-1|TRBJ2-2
CSAIIRSGPTTGELFF
TGCAGTGCTATTATTAGGAGCGGGCCCACCACCGGGGAGCTGTTTTTT
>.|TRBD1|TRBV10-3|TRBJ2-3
CAIGDRGPDTQYF
TGTGCCATCGGGGACAGGGGGCCAGATACGCAGTATTTT
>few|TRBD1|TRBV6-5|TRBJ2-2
CASSYRDRGTRELFF
TGTGCCAGCAGTTACCGGGACAGGGGGACCCGGGAGCTGTTTTTT
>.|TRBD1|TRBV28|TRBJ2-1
CASSFQQGYNEQFF
TGTGCCAGCAGTTTCCAACAGGGGTACAATGAGCAGTTCTTC
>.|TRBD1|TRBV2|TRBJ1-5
CASSRTGSDQPQHF
TGTGCCAGCAGCAGGACAGGGTCGGATCAGCCCCAGCATTTT
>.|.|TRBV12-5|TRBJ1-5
CASGLESNQPQHF
TGTGCTAGTGGTTTGGAATCAAATCAGCCCCAGCATTTT
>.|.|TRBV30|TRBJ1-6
CAWSVLTRDNSPLHF
TGTGCCTGGAGTGTACTAACACGGGATAATTCACCCCTCCACTTT
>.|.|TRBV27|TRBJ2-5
CASSLWASMETQYF
TGTGCCAGCAGTTTATGGGCTAGCATGGAGACCCAGTACTTC
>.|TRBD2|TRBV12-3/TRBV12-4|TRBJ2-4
CASSLVGLAGGDRNIQYF
TGTGCCAGCAGTTTAGTTGGCCTAGCGGGGGGGGATCGGAACATTCAGTACTTC
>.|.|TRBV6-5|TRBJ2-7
CATHKGFYEQYF
TGTGCCACCCATAAGGGGTTTTACGAGCAGTACTTC
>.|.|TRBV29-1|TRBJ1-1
CSVHSTGRYTEAFF
TGCAGCGTTCACTCAACAGGGAGGTACACTGAAGCTTTCTTT
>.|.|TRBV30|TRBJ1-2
CAWGLSGGRGYGYTF
TGTGCCTGGGGCCTTTCTGGGGGGCGCGGCTATGGCTACACCTTC
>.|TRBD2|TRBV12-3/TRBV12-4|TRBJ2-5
CASSSPTSGGAGETQYF
TGTGCCAGCAGTTCCCCAACTAGCGGGGGGGCCGGGGAGACCCAGTACTTC
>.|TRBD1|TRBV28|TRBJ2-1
CASSFRTGAYNEQFF
TGTGCCAGCAGTTTTCGGACAGGGGCCTACAATGAGCAGTTCTTC
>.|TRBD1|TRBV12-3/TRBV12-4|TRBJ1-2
CASSLGGQGSVGYTF
TGTGCCAGCAGTTTAGGGGGACAGGGTTCAGTGGGCTACACCTTC
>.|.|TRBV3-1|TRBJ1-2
CASSQSDYSYTF
TGTGCCAGCAGCCAGAGTGACTATAGCTACACCTTC
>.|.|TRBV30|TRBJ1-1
CAWSVQRWTEAFF
TGTGCCTGGAGTGTGCAGCGTTGGACTGAAGCTTTCTTT
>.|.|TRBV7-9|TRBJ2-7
CASSLDGFSYEQYF
TGTGCCAGCAGCTTGGACGGTTTCTCCTACGAGCAGTACTTC
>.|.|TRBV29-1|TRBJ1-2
CSAAGLRYGYTF
TGCAGCGCCGCCGGGCTACGCTACGGCTACACCTTC
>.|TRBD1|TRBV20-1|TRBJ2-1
CSAGTGQAYNEQFF
TGCAGTGCCGGGACAGGGCAAGCTTACAATGAGCAGTTCTTC
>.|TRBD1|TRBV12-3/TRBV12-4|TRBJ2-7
CASSSIQGEQYF
TGTGCCAGCAGTTCTATACAGGGGGAGCAGTACTTC
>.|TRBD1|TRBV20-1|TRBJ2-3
CSAKPGQGTDTQYF
TGCAGTGCCAAGCCGGGACAGGGGACAGATACGCAGTATTTT
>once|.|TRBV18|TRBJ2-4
CASSPTWGGENIQYF
TGTGCCAGCTCACCCACATGGGGAGGTGAAAACATTCAGTACTTC